This T cell receptor (beta chain) is from a study of shared clonotypes between healthy human individuals. This clone has just one count. Antigen unknown. Per the original data handling: With immunoSEQ giving junction-only sequences and no quality scores, filtering differed. Only in-frame clones appear in the TCRdb table, and some are missing; sequencing was by immunoSEQ multiplex PCR. The V and J calls and the clone size are those of that table, but D and trimming were determined from the DNA. The sample has some 980,000 clones; 76% are singletons. Study-level findings and limits: Non-shared clonotypes had lower generation probabilities than clonotypes shared by all four sorted-subset donors.

The CDR3 runs to 14 residues. With 8 bases removed from V and 7 bases from J, the gap between germline ends came to 17 bases. The germline CDR1 and CDR2 sequences are MNHNY and SVGAGI (reference sequence). The sequenced material came from memory CD4+ T cells sorted from blood. Subset reported: CD45RA-negative fraction. This TCR was sampled from a man between 18 and 29 years old in good health. The rearrangement joins TRBV6-6 to TRBJ1-4; D is perhaps TRBD1 (6 bases). This CDR3 reads CASLSGGAGEKLFF. CDR3 DNA sequence: TGTGCCAGCCTGTCGGGGGGGGCTGGTGAAAAACTGTTTTTT.